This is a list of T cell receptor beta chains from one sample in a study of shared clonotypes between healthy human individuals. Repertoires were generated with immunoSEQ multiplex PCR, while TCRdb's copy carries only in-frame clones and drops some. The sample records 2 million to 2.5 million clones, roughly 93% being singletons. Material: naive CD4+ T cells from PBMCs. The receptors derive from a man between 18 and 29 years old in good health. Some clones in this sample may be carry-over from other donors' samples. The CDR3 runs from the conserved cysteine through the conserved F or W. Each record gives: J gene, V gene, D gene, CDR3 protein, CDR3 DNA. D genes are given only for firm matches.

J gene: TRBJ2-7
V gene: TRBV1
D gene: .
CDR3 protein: CTSSHYYEQYF
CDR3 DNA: TGCACCAGCAGCCATTACTACGAGCAGTACTTC

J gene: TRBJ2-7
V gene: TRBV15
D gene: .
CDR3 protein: CATSRDRSGYQYF
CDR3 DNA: TGTGCCACCAGCAGAGATCGGTCAGGCTATCAGTACTTC

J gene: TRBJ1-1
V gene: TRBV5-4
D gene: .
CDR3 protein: CASSLTGDTEAFF
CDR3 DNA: TGTGCCAGCAGCTTGACAGGCGACACTGAAGCTTTCTTT

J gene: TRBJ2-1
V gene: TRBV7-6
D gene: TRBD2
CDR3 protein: CASSLRGTSGSLGSYNEQFF
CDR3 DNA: TGTGCCAGCAGCTTACGTGGGACTAGCGGGAGCCTCGGGTCCTACAATGAGCAGTTCTTC

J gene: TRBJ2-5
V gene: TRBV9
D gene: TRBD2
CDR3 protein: CASSLTSAQETQYF
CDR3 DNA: TGTGCCAGCAGTTTGACTAGCGCCCAAGAGACCCAGTACTTC

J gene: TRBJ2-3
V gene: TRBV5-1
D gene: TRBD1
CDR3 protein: CASMPGTGLTDTQYF
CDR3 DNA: TGCGCCAGCATGCCCGGGACAGGGTTAACAGATACGCAGTATTTT

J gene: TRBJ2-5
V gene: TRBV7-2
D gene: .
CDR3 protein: CASSLNRETQYF
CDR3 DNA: TGTGCCAGCAGCTTAAATCGGGAGACCCAGTACTTC

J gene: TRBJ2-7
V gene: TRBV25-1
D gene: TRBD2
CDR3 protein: CASSDPGTSGGEQYF
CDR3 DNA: TGTGCCAGCAGTGACCCCGGGACTAGCGGCGGCGAGCAGTACTTC

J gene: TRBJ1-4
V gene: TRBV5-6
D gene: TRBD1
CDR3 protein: CASSREPGTEPEKLFF
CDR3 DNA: TGTGCCAGCAGTCGAGAGCCCGGGACAGAGCCTGAAAAACTGTTTTTT

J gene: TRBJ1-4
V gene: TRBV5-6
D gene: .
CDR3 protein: CASSSDLGGEKLFF
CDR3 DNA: TGTGCCAGCAGCTCGGACCTCGGAGGCGAAAAACTGTTTTTT

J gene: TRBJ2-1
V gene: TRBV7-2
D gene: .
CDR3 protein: CASSQETGGFNEQFF
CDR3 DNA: TGTGCCAGCAGCCAAGAAACTGGGGGCTTCAATGAGCAGTTCTTC

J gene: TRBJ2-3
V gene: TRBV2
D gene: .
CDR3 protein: CASSELGTDTQYF
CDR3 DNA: TGTGCCAGCAGTGAGCTCGGGACAGATACGCAGTATTTT

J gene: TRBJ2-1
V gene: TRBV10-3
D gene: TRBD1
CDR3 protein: CAIRAYTGAPYNEQFF
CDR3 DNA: TGTGCCATCAGGGCCTATACAGGGGCCCCCTACAATGAGCAGTTCTTC

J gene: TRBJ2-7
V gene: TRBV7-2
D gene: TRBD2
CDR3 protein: CASSLATSGSSYEQYF
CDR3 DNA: TGTGCCAGCAGCTTAGCGACTAGCGGCAGCTCCTACGAGCAGTACTTC

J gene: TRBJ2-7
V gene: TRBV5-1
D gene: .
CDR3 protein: CASSLSPFQGYEQYF
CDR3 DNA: TGCGCCAGCAGCTTGTCCCCGTTTCAGGGGTACGAGCAGTACTTC

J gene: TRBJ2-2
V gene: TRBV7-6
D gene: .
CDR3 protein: CASSLYAGPNTGELFF
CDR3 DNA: TGTGCCAGCAGCTTATATGCCGGGCCGAACACCGGGGAGCTGTTTTTT

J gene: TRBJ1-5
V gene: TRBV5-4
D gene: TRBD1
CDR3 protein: CASSWTTGTGDQPQHF
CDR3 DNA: TGTGCCAGCAGCTGGACCACTGGGACAGGCGATCAGCCCCAGCATTTT

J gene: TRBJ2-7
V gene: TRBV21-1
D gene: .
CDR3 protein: CASSKVSPDLRDKQGIRQYF
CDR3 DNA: TGTGCCAGCAGCAAAGTATCGCCCGACCTGAGGGATAAACAGGGGATTCGGCAGTACTTC

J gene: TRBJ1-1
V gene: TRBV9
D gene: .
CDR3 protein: CASSVSTGISNTEAFF
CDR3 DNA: TGTGCCAGCAGCGTGTCAACAGGGATTTCCAACACTGAAGCTTTCTTT

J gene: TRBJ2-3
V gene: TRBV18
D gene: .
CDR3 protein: CASSPRERGTDTQYF
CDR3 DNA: TGTGCCAGCTCACCCAGGGAGCGGGGCACAGATACGCAGTATTTT